Each of the 25 T cell receptor beta chains below was sequenced from the same sample in a study of Ad26.COV2.S vaccination and SARS-CoV-2 variants. Data came from immunoSEQ multiplex PCR; TCRdb stores just in-frame clones and leaves some out. The data show some 320,000 clones, with 85% to 90% seen just once and roughly 2.1% held by the top ten. Treatment reported: some 20 received Ad26.COV2.S at low or high dose, single or two shots; 5 received placebo; per-sample allocation not given. Specimens were obtained on day 63 following the first vaccine or placebo injection. The source material was peripheral blood, sampled in a trial of Ad26.COV2.S vaccine versus placebo. The receptors here all came from a person between 18 and 59 years old who received the Ad26.COV2.S COVID-19 vaccine or a placebo.

This rearrangement joins TRBV27 to TRBJ1-2; a weak D match, TRBD1 (6 bases). V lost 7 bases, J lost 6 bases, and 12 bases lay in between. The CDR3 runs to 12 residues. In germline, CDR1 is MNHEY, CDR2 SMNVEV (reference sequence). The CDR3 DNA reads TGTGCCAGCAAGGCAGGGGTGAATGGCTACACCTTC. It codes for CASKAGVNGYTF.

The chain couples TRBV6-1 to TRBJ2-3, with 13 bases identical to TRBD2. Per the germline V gene, CDR1 is MNHNS and CDR2 is SASEGT. Trimming at V came to 3 bases and at J to 0 bases, leaving 9 bases not matched to a gene. CDR3 length: 19 amino acids. CDR3 protein: CASSEPTSGGPSSTDTQYF. The CDR3 DNA reads TGTGCCAGCAGTGAGCCGACTAGCGGGGGGCCCTCTAGCACAGATACGCAGTATTTT.

V and J are TRBV6-2 or TRBV6-3 and TRBJ2-7; perhaps D is TRBD1 or TRBD2 (5 bases each). Germline V gene lookup returns CDR1 MNHEY and CDR2 SVGEGT. The CDR3 has 15 residues. Trimming pared 5 bases from V and 0 bases from J, leaving 14 bases between. The CDR3 loop is CASSTPGRSSYEQYF. The CDR3 bases are TGTGCCAGCAGTACCCCGGGACGTAGCTCCTACGAGCAGTACTTC.

DNA of the CDR3: TGTGCCAGCTTACCCTGGGGACAGGGGAGGAGCAATGAGCAGTTCTTC. This translates into CASLPWGQGRSNEQFF. This chain links TRBV7-2 with TRBJ2-1; 10 bases line up with TRBD1. Germline V gene sequence: CDR1 SGHTA, CDR2 FQGNSA. The ends lost 8 bases at V and 6 bases at J; junction bases unmatched: 13. CDR3 length: 16 residues.

V gene TRBV11-2 combines with J gene TRBJ1-5, with 7 bases aligning to TRBD1. CDR1 is SGHAT, CDR2 FQNNGV, per germline. The junction had 6 bases not matched to a gene; V was cut back by 5 bases and J by 5 bases. This CDR3 has 14 residues. The CDR3 spells CASSVTGRDQPQHF. CDR3 nucleotides: TGTGCCAGCAGCGTGACAGGGAGAGATCAGCCCCAGCATTTT.

The chain couples TRBV6-6 to TRBJ1-2; no reliable D call. This CDR3 spans 13 amino acids. Germline values: CDR1 MNHNY, CDR2 SVGAGI (reference sequence). V gave up 4 bases and J gave up 7 bases, with 13 bases separating them. CDR3 nucleotide sequence: TGTGCCAGCAGTTCGTTTGGGAAAAGTGGCTACACCTTC. Its protein is CASSSFGKSGYTF.

The CDR3 DNA is TGTGCCAGCAGTCCCCACGGGGGGTCGGCCTACAATGAGCAGTTCTTC. Translating it yields CASSPHGGSAYNEQFF. V and J are TRBV6-2 or TRBV6-3 and TRBJ2-1; 7 bases match TRBD2. The CDR3 spans 16 residues. J lost 2 bases, V lost 5 bases, and 9 bases had no gene match. The germline CDR1 and CDR2 sequences are MNHEY and SVGEGT.

This clone appeared a single time. The chain joins TRBV7-6 to TRBJ1-1; D ambiguous. The V gene's germline CDR1 is SGHVS and CDR2 FNYEAQ. The CDR3 has 16 amino acids. Trimming took off 2 bases at V and 0 bases at J, with 13 bases between the two ends. Here the CDR3 reads CASSLRRGSMNTEAFF. The CDR3 nucleotides are TGTGCCAGCAGCTTACGTCGGGGATCCATGAACACTGAAGCTTTCTTT.

The V call is TRBV7-2, the J call TRBJ1-2, with D unclear. In germline, CDR1 is SGHTA, CDR2 FQGNSA. Deletions cut 3 bases from V and 8 bases from J, with 16 bases between. The CDR3 runs 14 residues. In DNA form, the CDR3 reads TGTGCCAGCAGCTTTCTTCGGGAGGGAAGCGGCTACACCTTC. Encoded protein: CASSFLREGSGYTF. The full variable domain, rest sourced from reference TRBV7-2 and TRBJ1-2, is GAGVSQSPSNKVTEKGKDVELRCDPISGHTALYWYRQSLGQGLEFLIYFQGNSAPDKSGLPSDRFSAERTGGSVSTLTIQRTQQEDSAVYLCASSFLREGSGYTFGSGTRLTVV.

V and J are TRBV6-2 or TRBV6-3 and TRBJ2-7; the match to TRBD1 covers 7 bases. The junction had 6 bases not matched to a gene; V was cut back by 4 bases and J by 3 bases. Germline loops: CDR1 MNHEY, CDR2 SVGEGT. CDR3 length: 14 residues. The CDR3 nucleotides read TGTGCCAGCAGTTTACGACAGGGTTTCTACGAGCAGTACTTC. Amino acids: CASSLRQGFYEQYF.

The rearrangement links TRBV19 to TRBJ2-6; D unresolved. This CDR3 is 15 amino acids long. V lost 2 bases, J lost 2 bases, and 7 bases lay in between. Germline assignment: CDR1 LNHDA and CDR2 SQIVND (reference sequence). Written as DNA, the CDR3 is TGTGCCAGTAGTATAAGGGCTACTGGGGCCAACGTCCTGACTTTC. Translated: CASSIRATGANVLTF.

Concerning this clone itself: Other DNA sequences within the sample encode an identical CDR3. V gene TRBV20-1 combines with J gene TRBJ1-3; D call uncertain. V lost 2 bases and J lost 2, with 1 base in between. CDR1 DFQATT and CDR2 SNEGSKA come from the germline V gene (reference sequence). This CDR3 region has 11 residues. The DNA for the CDR3 is TGCAGTGCTAGAACTGGAAACACCATATATTTT. Its protein product is CSARTGNTIYF.

The chain couples TRBV7-2 to TRBJ1-4; D remains unclear. V lost 5 bases and J 3 bases, leaving 13 bases between the germline ends. Germline lookup yields CDR1 SGHTA and CDR2 FQGNSA. This CDR3 has 15 amino acids. The CDR3 DNA follows: TGTGCCAGCAGCATACAATTTAGGGCTAATGAAAAACTGTTTTTT. Its translation: CASSIQFRANEKLFF. Full variable domain (missing parts from reference TRBV7-2 and TRBJ1-4): GAGVSQSPSNKVTEKGKDVELRCDPISGHTALYWYRQSLGQGLEFLIYFQGNSAPDKSGLPSDRFSAERTGGSVSTLTIQRTQQEDSAVYLCASSIQFRANEKLFFGSGTQLSVL.

The chain carries TRBV3-1 (or the pseudogene TRBV3-2) and TRBJ1-2; D is ambiguous. V lost 0 bases and J 4 bases, leaving 9 bases between the germline ends. CDR1 and CDR2 from the germline V gene are LGHDT and YNNKEL (reference sequence). The CDR3 runs 14 residues. CDR3 loop: CASSQDPRTYGYTF. The CDR3 nucleotides read TGTGCCAGCAGCCAAGACCCCCGGACCTATGGCTACACCTTC.

The sample holds one count of this clone. This sequence joins TRBV24-1 and TRBJ2-3; D might be TRBD1 (6 bases). Germline-derived CDR1 and CDR2 are KGHDR and SFDVKD. The CDR3 is 14 amino acids. Trimming left V 9 bases short and J 4 bases short, with 16 bases between. The CDR3 coding sequence is TGTGCCACCGCCGCACAGGGATCGTCAGATACGCAGTATTTT. Its protein product is CATAAQGSSDTQYF.

This chain connects TRBV6-1 to TRBJ1-1; D gene unclear. V dropped 0 bases and J dropped 3 bases, with 14 bases sitting between them. CDR1 is MNHNS and CDR2 is SASEGT in the germline V gene. The length of the CDR3 is 16 residues. CDR3 region: CASSEATLGGYTEAFF. As DNA, the CDR3 is TGTGCCAGCAGTGAAGCGACGCTGGGAGGTTACACTGAAGCTTTCTTT.

The chain employs TRBV3-1 (or the pseudogene TRBV3-2) and TRBJ1-2, with a possible D match to TRBD1 (6 bases). V gave up 1 base and J gave up 7 bases, with 13 bases separating them. The CDR3 has 14 amino acids. The germline V gene encodes CDR1 LGHDT and CDR2 YNNKEL (reference sequence). CDR3 in amino acids: CASSQVGRGGGYTF. Here the CDR3 DNA reads TGTGCCAGCAGCCAAGTTGGCAGGGGTGGTGGCTACACCTTC.

The chain carries TRBV18 and TRBJ1-5; no reliable D call. V was trimmed by 1 base and J by 5 bases, leaving 18 bases between them. CDR3 length: 17 amino acids. CDR1 is KGHSH, CDR2 LQKENI, per germline. CDR3: CASSPRVATAQDQPQHF. CDR3 bases: TGTGCCAGCTCACCACGAGTGGCGACGGCACAAGATCAGCCCCAGCATTTT.

This chain uses TRBV6-5 with TRBJ2-7; TRBD2 matches 7 bases. Germline trimming cut 5 bases from V and 0 bases from J; bases unmatched to any gene: 7. Germline CDR1 MNHEY, CDR2 SVGAGI. This CDR3 is built from 15 residues. The CDR3 sequence is CASSPGGSGSYEQYF. The CDR3 nucleotides read TGTGCCAGCAGTCCCGGGGGGTCCGGCTCCTACGAGCAGTACTTC.

This clone was observed a single time. This sequence joins TRBV6-5 and TRBJ1-2; tentatively, D is TRBD1 (5 bases). Germline V gene lookup returns CDR1 MNHEY and CDR2 SVGAGI. Trimming stripped 6 bases from V and 5 bases from J, with 13 bases between. The CDR3 contains 13 residues. Here the CDR3 reads CASRPIQVYGYTF. CDR3 DNA sequence: TGTGCCAGCAGACCAATACAGGTTTATGGCTACACCTTC.

The chain uses TRBV9 and TRBJ1-1; 8 bases match TRBD1. Germline V gene lookup returns CDR1 SGDLS and CDR2 YYNGEE. The CDR3 runs 16 residues. Germline trimming cut 0 bases from V and 0 bases from J; bases unmatched to any gene: 4. CDR3 sequence reads: CASSVAGGVMNTEAFF. The CDR3 region has the DNA TGTGCCAGCAGCGTAGCAGGGGGCGTGATGAACACTGAAGCTTTCTTT.

The V call is TRBV6-1, the J call TRBJ1-5, with D perhaps TRBD1 (5 bases). V lost 2 bases and J 4 bases, leaving 12 bases between the germline ends. Germline CDR1 MNHNS, CDR2 SASEGT. The CDR3 runs 15 residues. CDR3 coding DNA: TGTGCCAGCAGTGAATTCCCTCAGGGAAATCAGCCCCAGCATTTT. As protein: CASSEFPQGNQPQHF.

The chain is built from TRBV3-1 (or the pseudogene TRBV3-2) and TRBJ1-2; D gene ambiguous. Germline V gene sequence: CDR1 LGHDT, CDR2 YNNKEL (reference sequence). V gave up 1 base and J gave up 8 bases, with 8 bases separating them. The CDR3 totals 12 residues. CDR3: CASSQGAGGYTF. Here the CDR3 DNA reads TGTGCCAGCAGCCAAGGGGCCGGGGGCTACACCTTC.

The chain combines TRBV2 with TRBJ2-3; TRBD1 matches 8 bases. This CDR3 has 12 amino acids. Germline V gives CDR1 SNHLY, CDR2 FYNNEI. V gave up 4 bases and J gave up 9 bases; unmatched junction bases: 3. For the CDR3, the DNA is TGTGCCAGCAGTGCTGACAGGGGAACGCAGTATTTT. Translating it yields CASSADRGTQYF.

V is TRBV6-5 and J is TRBJ2-7; 10 nucleotides agree with TRBD1. V lost 6 bases and J lost 3; bases outside the gene matches: 5. Germline CDR1 is MNHEY and CDR2 is SVGAGI. This CDR3 contains 14 residues. The DNA for the CDR3 is TGTGCCAGCAGAAATGGACAGGGGGTCTACGAGCAGTACTTC. Translation: CASRNGQGVYEQYF.